This T cell receptor beta chain was identified during a study of T cell repertoires in cytomegalovirus infection. As regards this clonotype: Its antigen remains unknown.

Germline loops: CDR1 SEHNR, CDR2 FQNEAQ (reference sequence). Trimming removed 0 bases from V and 1 base from J, with 9 bases in between. This CDR3 contains 15 residues. From the reads, TCRdb called clonotypes with MiXCR, one entry per CDR3 protein. The data show under 95,000 distinct CDR3 sequences, approximately 45% seen once. Sequencing was performed on CD8+ T cells from cultured PBMCs, taken from culture after CMV antigen stimulation. The V gene is TRBV7-9, the J gene TRBJ1-2; D remains ambiguous. The sequence was obtained from a human donor in good health (CMV status not recorded). Some clones in this sample may be carry-over from other donors' samples. This CDR3 reads CASSLAGRLNYGYTF. Here the CDR3 DNA reads TGTGCCAGCAGCTTAGCCGGCAGGCTTAACTATGGCTACACCTTC.